One sample yielded the 12 T cell receptor beta chains listed below, sequenced in a study of cytomegalovirus exposure and HLA in healthy donors. PCR primers comprised 60 Vbeta and 13 Jbeta primers. Profiled with immunoSEQ multiplex PCR; TCRdb holds only in-frame clones, not every one. This table holds 150,000 to 170,000 clones, approximately 80% found once. Sequenced material: PBMCs. These receptors all come from a man in his thirties or forties in good health and CMV-seropositive.

J is TRBJ1-1 and V is TRBV10-3; 8 positions match TRBD1. Germline V gives CDR1 ENHRY, CDR2 SYGVKD. The CDR3 totals 15 residues. V gave up 6 bases and J gave up 1 base; unmatched junction bases: 7. CDR3 DNA: TGTGCCATCAGCAGGGGGCAGGAAAAGAACACTGAAGCTTTCTTT. Residues: CAISRGQEKNTEAFF.

V is TRBV11-1 and J is TRBJ2-5; D may be TRBD2 (6 bases). This CDR3 is built from 15 residues. Trimming cost V 1 base and J 7 bases, with 16 bases left between them. Germline V gene data show CDR1 as SGHAT and CDR2 as FQDESV (reference sequence). CDR3 in DNA: TGTGCCAGCAGCTTAGAAGGCGGGGATTTCGGGACCCAGTACTTC. Translating it yields CASSLEGGDFGTQYF.

The rearrangement links TRBV19 to TRBJ2-7; 7 nucleotides agree with TRBD2. This CDR3 comprises 15 residues. The germline V gene has CDR1 LNHDA and CDR2 SQIVND (reference sequence). V shed 5 bases and J 2 bases; nucleotides not matched to a gene: 9. In nucleotides, the CDR3 is TGTGCCAGTAGTCCGACGGGACTAAAAACCTACGAGCAGTACTTC. Translating it yields CASSPTGLKTYEQYF.

The rearrangement joins TRBV2 to TRBJ1-5; a possible D gene is TRBD1 (6 bases). Germline CDR1 and CDR2: SNHLY and FYNNEI. The CDR3 loop spans 14 amino acids. Trimming took 6 bases from V and 4 from J, leaving 13 bases between them. The CDR3 nucleotides read TGTGCCAGCAGCGAGGACGGGACAAATCAGCCCCAGCATTTT. Encoded protein: CASSEDGTNQPQHF. Full variable domain (missing parts from reference TRBV2 and TRBJ1-5): EPEVTQTPSHQVTQMGQEVILRCVPISNHLYFYWYRQILGQKVEFLVSFYNNEISEKSEIFDDQFSVERPDGSNFTLKIRSTKLEDSAMYFCASSEDGTNQPQHFGDGTRLSIL.

In this sample, this clone turned up once. The rearrangement links TRBV11-2 to TRBJ2-7, with D possibly being TRBD1 (5 bases). Trimming left V 4 bases short and J 0 bases short, with 10 bases between. The CDR3 totals 14 residues. Germline V gene sequence: CDR1 SGHAT, CDR2 FQNNGV. The CDR3 region is CASSSTTASYEQYF. CDR3 DNA sequence: TGTGCCAGCAGCTCGACGACAGCCTCCTACGAGCAGTACTTC.

This clone was seen once. The chain recombines TRBV11-3 with TRBJ2-3, with D unresolved. The germline CDR1 and CDR2 sequences are SGHNT and YENEEA. The length of the CDR3 is 14 residues. The germline V and J ends were trimmed by 5 bases and 2 bases, with 11 bases remaining between them. The CDR3 coding sequence is TGTGCCAGCAGCCTGGCGGCAGCCACAGATACGCAGTATTTT. It codes for CASSLAAATDTQYF. Full variable domain (rest looked up from reference TRBV11-3 and TRBJ2-3): EAGVVQSPRYKIIEKKQPVAFWCNPISGHNTLYWYLQNLGQGPELLIRYENEEAVDDSQLPKDRFSAERLKGVDSTLKIQPAELGDSAVYLCASSLAAATDTQYFGPGTRLTVL.

The CDR3 DNA is TGTGCCAGCAGCCCAACTGGACTGCGGACCTACGAGCAGTACTTC. Amino acids: CASSPTGLRTYEQYF. The chain has TRBV9 and TRBJ2-7, with D maybe TRBD2 (5 bases). CDR3 length: 15 residues. The V gene's germline CDR1 is SGDLS and CDR2 YYNGEE. The V and J ends lost 4 bases and 2 bases respectively, with 16 bases between them.

This clone was seen only a few times. The chain employs TRBV19 and TRBJ1-4; D is perhaps TRBD1 (5 bases). The CDR3 spans 14 residues. The ends were cut back, 6 bases at V and 3 bases at J, with 11 bases in the middle. Germline CDR1 LNHDA, CDR2 SQIVND (reference sequence). The CDR3 region is CASRGQNPNEKLFF. CDR3 DNA sequence: TGTGCCAGTAGGGGGCAGAACCCTAATGAAAAACTGTTTTTT.

The CDR3 bases are TGTGTCACCCTTATATGGGAGGGGGTGAATGAAAAACTGTTTTTT. Translation gives CVTLIWEGVNEKLFF. The rearrangement uses TRBV6-1 and TRBJ1-4; the D gene is possibly TRBD1 (6 bases). The CDR3 consists of 15 residues. CDR1 is MNHNS and CDR2 is SASEGT in the germline V gene.

The chain carries TRBV6-1 and TRBJ1-2; D is undetermined. Deletions cut 8 bases from V and 2 bases from J, with 12 bases between. CDR3 length equals 13 residues. Looked up from germline, CDR1 is MNHNS and CDR2 is SASEGT. The CDR3 reads CASAPTVNYGYTF. CDR3 DNA sequence: TGTGCCAGCGCTCCGACTGTAAACTATGGCTACACCTTC.

The V call is TRBV9, the J call TRBJ2-1, with 7 positions matching TRBD2. The length of the CDR3 is 15 residues. Losses at the gene ends were 4 bases for V and 3 bases for J; bases not matched to a gene: 7. The V gene's germline CDR1 is SGDLS and CDR2 YYNGEE. The CDR3 bases are TGTGCCAGCAGCCCTCACTCTAGCGGCTACAATGAGCAGTTCTTC. Encoded protein: CASSPHSSGYNEQFF. Full variable domain (missing parts from reference TRBV9 and TRBJ2-1): DSGVTQTPKHLITATGQRVTLRCSPRSGDLSVYWYQQSLDQGLQFLIQYYNGEERAKGNILERFSAQQFPDLHSELNLSSLELGDSALYFCASSPHSSGYNEQFFGPGTRLTVL.

V gene TRBV27 combines with J gene TRBJ1-5; 9 nucleotides line up with TRBD1. CDR3 size: 13 residues. Unmatched junction bases numbered 2, after V lost 4 bases and J lost 7 bases. Germline CDR1 is MNHEY and CDR2 is SMNVEV (reference sequence). CDR3 loop: CASSYGQGQPQHF. CDR3 DNA sequence: TGTGCCAGCAGTTACGGACAGGGGCAGCCCCAGCATTTT.